This T cell receptor beta chain was captured in a study of T cell responses to AZD1222 COVID-19 vaccine (dated by TCRdb to about 2021). About the study as a whole: A total of around 240 trial participants underwent TCR sequencing, of whom around 200 received two doses of AZD1222 and about 25 received two doses of the MenACWY control vaccine. Trial participants were enrolled into age subgroups of 18-55, 56-69 and 70-plus years, which contained about 150, 28 and 57 TCR-sequenced participants, respectively. What the study reported, not specific to this receptor: The 56-69-year group was small, and its depth increase did not reach significance, likely because of low power. The vaccine-associated CD4 TCRs covered the entire spike protein, and the dominant responses fell in regions 160-218 and 743-854. Reportedly, close to half of the unique spike-specific TCRs recognized epitopes lying outside the regions that are mutated in the B.1.351 and B.1.1.7 variants. Spike-specific TCR breadth and depth rose significantly after two AZD1222 doses compared with day 0 and with MenACWY recipients. Because no day 14 peak-response samples were available, repertoires were characterized only after the peak T cell response. Conclusions about previously exposed vaccinees are limited, since just 5 to 7 AZD1222 recipients were seropositive for SARS-CoV-2 at baseline. Participants were mostly white British and included more females than males, and it was suggested by the authors that clonal diversity may have been underestimated.

The CDR3 regions of human TCRbeta chains were analyzed by immunosequencing. The original pipeline was this. TCRs in the repertoires were matched against a reference library of SARS-CoV-2-specific TCRs that had been generated with the MIRA antigen-specificity platform. Breadth was defined as the fraction of unique TCRs that were SARS-CoV-2-associated. Depth was defined as the fraction of total T cells that were SARS-CoV-2-associated. Each spike-specific TCR was assigned to its reactive spike region and to a CD4 or CD8 class using the MIRA data. Log10-transformed breadth and depth values were compared by one-way ANOVA with Sidak's multiple comparisons tests. The source is immuneACCESS, and TCRdb retained only in-frame sequences with V and J called. Part of the clones is not carried over; for the studies checked, unresolved V genes explain less than half of this, and the remainder is unexplained. V, J and clone size reflect that table, while D and trimming were determined from the DNA. This sample comprises about 140,000 clones, around 90% of them detected only once. The top ten clonotypes cover about 5.9% of the sample.

This sample's time point label indicates: about 28 days (+/-7) after the second vaccine dose. Because spike-specific TCR depth and breadth did not differ between the two schedules, AZD1222 recipients who got a second dose at roughly 4 weeks were pooled with those who got a second dose at roughly 12 weeks. Samples from vaccinated people were obtained from the UK trials COV001 and COV002, which included a single-blind randomized controlled phase 2/3 trial of AZD1222 (ChAdOx1 nCoV-19) in healthy adults. For TCRbeta chain sequencing, PBMC samples were collected from trial participants at day 0 and at day 28 after the second dose. At the junction V is shortened by 6 bases and J by 2 bases; bases outside the gene matches: 5. The CDR3 starts with the cysteine, ends with the phenylalanine, and has 15 residues. Solely the CDR3 DNA is kept, with 45 bases framed from the first base. From a lookup of the germline V gene, CDR1 and CDR2 are MNHEY and SVGAGI.

Note on this clone: It lacks a known antigen. Qualities for individual bases were not recorded, and no much larger clone is one base off.

The rearrangement combines TRBV6-5 with TRBJ2-3, and 10 bases in between align with TRBD2. The TCR sequence derives from an adult who received the AZD1222 COVID-19 vaccine. The input for sequencing was peripheral blood, taken 28 days after the second AZD1222 dose. CDR3 region: CASSVLAGITDTQYF. The bases are TGTGCCAGCAGCGTACTAGCGGGAATCACAGATACGCAGTATTTT.